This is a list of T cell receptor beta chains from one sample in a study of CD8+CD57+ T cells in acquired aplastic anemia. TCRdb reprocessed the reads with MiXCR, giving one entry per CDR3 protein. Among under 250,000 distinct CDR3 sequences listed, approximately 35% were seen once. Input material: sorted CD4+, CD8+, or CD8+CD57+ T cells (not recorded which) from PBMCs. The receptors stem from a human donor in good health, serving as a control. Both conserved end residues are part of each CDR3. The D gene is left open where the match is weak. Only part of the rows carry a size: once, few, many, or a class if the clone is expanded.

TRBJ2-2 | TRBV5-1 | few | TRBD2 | TGCGCCAGCAGCTCCCTCTCAAGCGGGAGGGCCGGCACCGGGGAGCTGTTTTTT | CASSSLSSGRAGTGELFF
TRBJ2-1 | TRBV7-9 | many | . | TGTGCCAGCAGCCTACGGACGGAGAACAATGAGCAGTTCTTC | CASSLRTENNEQFF
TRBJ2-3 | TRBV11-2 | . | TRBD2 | TGTGCCAGCAGTGAAAGGACTAGCGGGAGGGCAGATACGCAGTATTTT | CASSERTSGRADTQYF
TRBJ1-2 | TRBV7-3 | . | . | TGTGCCAGCAGCGGGGGGGCAAGCTATGGCTACACCTTC | CASSGGASYGYTF
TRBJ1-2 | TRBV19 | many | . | TGTGCCAGTAGTATACCGGGGGCTAACTATGGCTACACCTTC | CASSIPGANYGYTF
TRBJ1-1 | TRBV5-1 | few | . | TGCGCCAGCAGGGCAGCTAGTCCGGTGAGTGAAGCTTTCTTT | CASRAASPVSEAFF
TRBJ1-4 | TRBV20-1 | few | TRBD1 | TGCAGTGGGGGACAGCAAAATGAAAAACTGTTTTTT | CSGGQQNEKLFF
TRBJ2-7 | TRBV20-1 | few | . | TGCAGTGCTAGAGCTGACTTAGACGAGCAGTACTTC | CSARADLDEQYF
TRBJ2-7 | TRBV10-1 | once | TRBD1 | TGCGCCAGCAGTGCAAAGCCGGGACAGGGGACAATTCAGTACTTC | CASSAKPGQGTIQYF
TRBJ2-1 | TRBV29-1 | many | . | TGCAGCGTTGACGCGGGACTCCCACCATTTTTTAAGCAGTTCTTC | CSVDAGLPPFFKQFF
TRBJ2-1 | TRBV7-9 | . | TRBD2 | TGTGCCAGCAGCTTTAGCGGGAGTCATGAGCAGTTCTTC | CASSFSGSHEQFF
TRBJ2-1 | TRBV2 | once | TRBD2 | TGTGCCAGCATAAAGTGGCGGGAGTGCAACGAGCAGTTCTTC | CASIKWRECNEQFF
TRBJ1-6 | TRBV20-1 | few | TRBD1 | TGCAGTGCTAGAGATCCGGGACAGGACAATTCACCCCTCCACTTT | CSARDPGQDNSPLHF
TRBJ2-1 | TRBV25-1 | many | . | TGTGCCAGCAGTGAATATCCCGGGCCCCATCCCGGGTCATTTGAGCAGTTCTTC | CASSEYPGPHPGSFEQFF
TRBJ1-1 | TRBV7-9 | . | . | TGCGCCAGCAGCCAAGCAACCGGGACTGAAGCTTTCTTT | CASSQATGTEAFF
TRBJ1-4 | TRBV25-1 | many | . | TGTGCCAGCAGTGCCGGCCGAGGAGAATCTAATGAAAAACTGTTTTTT | CASSAGRGESNEKLFF
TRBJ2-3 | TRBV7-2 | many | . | TGTGCCAGCAGCTTAGCGTCGGGGTCAATTGATACGCAGTATTTT | CASSLASGSIDTQYF
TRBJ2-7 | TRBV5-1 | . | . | TGCGCCAGCAGCTTGGTAGCGGGCAGGGGGGACTACGAGCAGTACTTC | CASSLVAGRGDYEQYF
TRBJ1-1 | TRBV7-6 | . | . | TGCGCCTGCAGCTTAGTGATGGGCACTGAAGCTTTCTTT | CACSLVMGTEAFF
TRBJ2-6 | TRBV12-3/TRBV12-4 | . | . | TGTGCCAGCAGTTTAAGGCGGGTCAGGTTCTCTTCTGGGGCCAACGTCCTGACTTTC | CASSLRRVRFSSGANVLTF
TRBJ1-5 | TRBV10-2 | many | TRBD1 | TGCGCCAGCGGACAGGGGGCTAGGCAGCCCCAGCATTTT | CASGQGARQPQHF
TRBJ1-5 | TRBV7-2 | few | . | TGTGCCAGCGGGACGGAAGGGGATCAGCCCCAGCATTTT | CASGTEGDQPQHF
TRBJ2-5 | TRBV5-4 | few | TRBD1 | TGTGCCAGCAGCTTGGAGGGACAGGGAAGTTTAGAGACCCAGTACTTC | CASSLEGQGSLETQYF
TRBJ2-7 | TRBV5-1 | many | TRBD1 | TGCGCCAGCAGTCAGACAGGGGGCGTCTACGAGCAGTACTTC | CASSQTGGVYEQYF
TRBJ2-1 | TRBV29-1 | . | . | TGCAGCGGACAGGGAGGCGGAGAGCCCTACAATGAGCAGTTCTTC | CSGQGGGEPYNEQFF
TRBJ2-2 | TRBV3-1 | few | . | TGTGCCAGCAGCCGACTAGACACCGGGGAGCTGTTTTTT | CASSRLDTGELFF
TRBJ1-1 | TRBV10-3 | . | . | TGTGCCGCCACCGGGACACTAGGGAGTAACACTGAAGCTTTCTTT | CAATGTLGSNTEAFF
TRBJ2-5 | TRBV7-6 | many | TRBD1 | TGTGCCAGCAGCTTAGGACAGGGTCTCAGGACCCAGTACTTC | CASSLGQGLRTQYF
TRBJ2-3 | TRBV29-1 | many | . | TGCAGCGAGGTAGCGGACAGCACAGATACGCAGTATTTT | CSEVADSTDTQYF
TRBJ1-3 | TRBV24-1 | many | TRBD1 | TGTGCCACCAGTGACCGGGGACAGGGTGGAAACACCATATATTTT | CATSDRGQGGNTIYF
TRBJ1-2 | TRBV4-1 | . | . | TGCGCCAGCAGCCGCGGAGGAGTTGGGCTAAACAGATTTACTAACTATGGCTACACCTTC | CASSRGGVGLNRFTNYGYTF
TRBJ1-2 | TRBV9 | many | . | TGTGCCCTTGAGGTGGGCTACACCTTC | CALEVGYTF